The 25 T cell receptor beta chains presented below share a single source sample, sequenced in a study of radiation and T cells in renal cell carcinoma. Time point in this sample: blood 2 weeks post-SBRT. The treatment was: 15 Gy SBRT to primary tumor, nephrectomy 4 weeks later. Libraries were prepared by immunoSEQ multiplex PCR; TCRdb keeps only in-frame clonotypes and omits some of them. Of more than 65,000 clones in the sample, approximately 86% were seen once. Specimen: blood, collected from a patient whose treatment included radiotherapy and nephrectomy. These receptors originate from a woman aged 45-60 years with renal cell carcinoma.

The chain couples TRBV4-3 to TRBJ2-4; 11 bases map to TRBD2. This CDR3 comprises 21 residues. V trimming: 4 bases; J trimming: 1 base; junction bases outside the gene matches: 18. Germline V CDR1 and CDR2: LGHNA, YSLEER. This CDR3 reads CASSLLLAGGPSTAAKNIQYF. CDR3 coding DNA: TGCGCCAGCAGCCTTCTCTTAGCGGGGGGGCCTTCCACCGCTGCCAAAAACATTCAGTACTTC.

The V and J genes are TRBV11-2 and TRBJ2-7, with D unresolved. CDR3 length: 16 residues. The V end lost 2 bases, the J end lost 1 base, and 15 bases lay between the germline ends. The germline V gene encodes CDR1 SGHAT and CDR2 FQNNGV. This chain's CDR3 is CASSLISSANSYEQYF. In DNA form, the CDR3 reads TGTGCCAGCAGCTTAATAAGCAGTGCTAATTCCTACGAGCAGTACTTC. Full variable domain (remainder filled in from reference TRBV11-2 and TRBJ2-7): EAGVAQSPRYKIIEKRQSVAFWCNPISGHATLYWYQQILGQGPKLLIQFQNNGVVDDSQLPKDRFSAERLKGVDSTLKIQPAKLEDSAVYLCASSLISSANSYEQYFGPGTRLTVT.

This chain uses TRBV7-2 with TRBJ2-7, with 7 bases matching TRBD1. In germline, CDR1 is SGHTA, CDR2 FQGNSA. CDR3 size: 14 residues. The V segment lost 5 bases and the J segment 2 bases; nucleotides outside the gene matches: 6. CDR3 amino acids: CASSPGGLPYEQYF. The DNA for the CDR3 is TGTGCCAGCAGCCCAGGGGGATTACCCTACGAGCAGTACTTC.

The chain employs TRBV6-5 and TRBJ2-3; 9 nucleotides match TRBD2. CDR1 and CDR2 (germline): MNHEY, SVGAGI. Unmatched junction bases numbered 7, after V lost 4 bases and J lost 2 bases. The CDR3 extends over 16 amino acids. The CDR3 reads CASSLTSGGDTDTQYF. As DNA, the CDR3 is TGTGCCAGCAGTTTGACTAGCGGAGGGGACACAGATACGCAGTATTTT.

The rearrangement links TRBV27 to TRBJ2-1, with a tentative D call TRBD1 (5 bases). The germline V and J ends were trimmed by 0 bases and 6 bases, with 9 bases remaining between them. CDR1 is MNHEY and CDR2 is SMNVEV in the germline V gene (reference sequence). The CDR3 extends over 14 amino acids. CDR3 DNA: TGTGCCAGCAGTTTATCGTATCAGGGCAATGAGCAGTTCTTC. Translated, it gives CASSLSYQGNEQFF.

In its sample, this clone was seen many times. This CDR3 is also generated by other DNA sequences in the sample. V gene TRBV27 combines with J gene TRBJ1-1; D is undetermined. CDR1 and CDR2 from the germline V gene are MNHEY and SMNVEV (reference sequence). V was pared by 5 bases and J by 1 base, with 11 bases between. The CDR3 spans 14 residues. CDR3 coding DNA: TGTGCCAGCAGTACCCAGGACCGGAACACTGAAGCTTTCTTT. Amino acids: CASSTQDRNTEAFF.

The chain combines TRBV4-3 with TRBJ2-2; weak D call: TRBD2 (6 bases). In germline, CDR1 is LGHNA, CDR2 YSLEER. This CDR3 region has 16 residues. The V end was cut by 2 bases, the J end by 10 bases, with 20 bases between. Here the CDR3 DNA reads TGCGCCAGCAGCCAACAGGCCGGGTTGGGGGGTAAGGAGCTGTTTTTT. Protein product: CASSQQAGLGGKELFF.

This chain joins TRBV4-3 and TRBJ1-4; 10 nucleotides agree with TRBD1. Trimming cost V 4 bases and J 7 bases; bases outside gene matches: 6. This CDR3 contains 15 residues. Germline V gene lookup returns CDR1 LGHNA and CDR2 YSLEER. The DNA for the CDR3 is TGCGCCAGCAGCCCAATGGACAGGGGGGCTGAAAAACTGTTTTTT. Translating it yields CASSPMDRGAEKLFF.

This chain connects TRBV19 to TRBJ2-5; the D is unclear. The CDR3 spans 16 residues. V shed 1 base and J shed 1 base, with 13 bases lying between them. Germline V gene data show CDR1 as LNHDA and CDR2 as SQIVND (reference sequence). The CDR3 nucleotides are TGTGCCAGTAGTATAGCCCGCAAGAGTTTCCAAGAGACCCAGTACTTC. This translates into CASSIARKSFQETQYF. The full variable domain, its missing parts supplied by reference TRBV19 and TRBJ2-5, is DGGITQSPKYLFRKEGQNVTLSCEQNLNHDAMYWYRQDPGQGLRLIYYSQIVNDFQKGDIAEGYSVSREKKESFPLTVTSAQKNPTAFYLCASSIARKSFQETQYFGPGTRLLVL.

J is TRBJ2-3 and V is TRBV6-1; D gene unclear. The CDR3 is 14 residues long. Germline CDR1 MNHNS, CDR2 SASEGT. Trimming left V 5 bases short and J 4 bases short, with 13 bases between. DNA for the CDR3: TGTGCCAGCAGTCTTGCAAGGGCCCCAGATACGCAGTATTTT. Encoded protein: CASSLARAPDTQYF.

CDR3 DNA sequence: TGTGCCAGCAGCCACAGGGCGGTGGGCTACGAGCAGTACTTC. As protein: CASSHRAVGYEQYF. V usage is TRBV5-6 and J usage is TRBJ2-7; D is possibly TRBD1 (6 bases). Trimming took off 4 bases at V and 3 bases at J, with 14 bases between the two ends. This CDR3 has 14 amino acids. Germline V CDR1 and CDR2: SGHDT, YYEEEE. Full variable domain (outside the CDR3, taken from reference TRBV5-6 and TRBJ2-7): DAGVTQSPTHLIKTRGQQVTLRCSPKSGHDTVSWYQQALGQGPQFIFQYYEEEERQRGNFPDRFSGHQFPNYSSELNVNALLLGDSALYLCASSHRAVGYEQYFGPGTRLTVT.

The CDR3 region has the DNA TGTGCCAGCAGCTTCACGGGACAGACAACTAATGAAAAACTGTTTTTT. Translated: CASSFTGQTTNEKLFF. The chain employs TRBV5-4 and TRBJ1-4; 7 bases line up with TRBD1. This CDR3 region has 16 residues. Trimming removed 2 bases from V and 0 bases from J; junction bases left unmatched: 4. Germline V gives CDR1 SGHNT, CDR2 YYREEE (reference sequence).

The DNA for the CDR3 is TGTGCCAGCAGCCAGGCGTCCGGGTACCGCACAGATACGCAGTATTTT. It translates to CASSQASGYRTDTQYF. V gene TRBV14 combines with J gene TRBJ2-3; D gene unclear. Looked up from germline, CDR1 is SGHDN and CDR2 is FVKESK. Trimming took 3 bases from V and 1 from J, leaving 14 bases between them. CDR3 length equals 16 residues.

V gene TRBV6-6 combines with J gene TRBJ1-3, with D unclear. The germline V gene encodes CDR1 MNHNY and CDR2 SVGAGI (reference sequence). V was pared by 2 bases and J by 0 bases, with 8 bases between. CDR3 length: 15 amino acids. The CDR3, as DNA: TGTGCCAGCAGTTACGGAATATCCTCTGGAAACACCATATATTTT. Its translation is CASSYGISSGNTIYF.

The chain has TRBV7-2 and TRBJ2-2; maybe TRBD1 (6 bases). Germline V CDR1 and CDR2: SGHTA, FQGNSA. The CDR3 extends over 16 amino acids. V lost 2 bases, J lost 2 bases, and 12 bases lay in between. CDR3 sequence reads: CASSLRGGQNTGELFF. CDR3 DNA: TGTGCCAGCAGCTTACGTGGGGGACAAAACACCGGGGAGCTGTTTTTT.

Only one count was recorded for this clone. CDR3 nucleotide sequence: TGTGCCAGCAGTTTTATCACCGGGGAGCTGTTTTTT. It yields the protein CASSFITGELFF. The chain is built from TRBV27 and TRBJ2-2; the D is unclear. Germline lookup yields CDR1 MNHEY and CDR2 SMNVEV (reference sequence). V was pared by 3 bases and J by 4 bases, with 3 bases between. The CDR3 spans 12 residues.

Only one count was recorded for this clone. The chain recombines TRBV18 with TRBJ1-5; D not resolved. The V and J ends lost 3 bases and 2 bases respectively, with 14 bases between them. CDR3 length: 16 residues. Germline CDR1 reads KGHSH; CDR2 reads LQKENI. CDR3 nucleotides: TGTGCCAGCTCACCCGTCCGGGATTGGGGCAATCAGCCCCAGCATTTT. Its protein product is CASSPVRDWGNQPQHF.

V usage is TRBV9 and J usage is TRBJ1-3, with TRBD1 matching over 7 bases. There are 15 residues in the CDR3. Germline-derived CDR1 and CDR2 are SGDLS and YYNGEE. Trimming cost V 0 bases and J 0 bases; bases outside gene matches: 0. CDR3 loop: CASSVEGASGNTIYF. Here the CDR3 DNA reads TGTGCCAGCAGCGTAGAGGGGGCCTCTGGAAACACCATATATTTT.

Notes on this clone: This sample also contains other DNA sequences that code for the same CDR3. The V call is TRBV6-5, the J call TRBJ2-5; 7 nucleotides align to TRBD1. Germline-derived CDR1 and CDR2 are MNHEY and SVGAGI. The CDR3 length is 13 residues. The J segment lost 3 bases and the V segment lost 5 bases, leaving 3 bases of the junction unmatched. CDR3 nucleotides: TGTGCCAGCAGTCGACAGGGCGAAGAGACCCAGTACTTC. This gives the protein CASSRQGEETQYF.

The chain has TRBV28 and TRBJ1-1, with D possibly being TRBD1 (6 bases). Germline V lookup: CDR1 MDHEN, CDR2 SYDVKM. Trimming stripped 8 bases from V and 0 bases from J, with 13 bases between. The CDR3 has 14 residues. The CDR3, as DNA: TGTGCCAGCGGAATGGGGGGCATGAACACTGAAGCTTTCTTT. This codes for CASGMGGMNTEAFF.

The CDR3 DNA follows: TGTGCCAGCAGTCCCGAACCTAGTACCTACGAGCAGTACTTC. Amino acids: CASSPEPSTYEQYF. The chain uses TRBV6-5 and TRBJ2-7; no clear D. Germline CDR1 reads MNHEY; CDR2 reads SVGAGI. V was shortened by 5 bases and J by 2 bases, with 13 bases between the two germline ends. The CDR3 totals 14 residues.

The rearrangement uses TRBV9 and TRBJ2-3, with a possible D match to TRBD1 (5 bases). Germline loops: CDR1 SGDLS, CDR2 YYNGEE. The V end was cut by 3 bases, the J end by 0 bases, with 14 bases between. The CDR3 has 16 residues. CDR3 residues: CASSARVGSSTDTQYF. CDR3 DNA: TGTGCCAGCAGCGCCAGGGTTGGCTCTAGCACAGATACGCAGTATTTT.

The CDR3 DNA is TGCGCCAGCAGCCTAGGAGGGGGCTTAGGCACAGATACGCAGTATTTT. It is translated as CASSLGGGLGTDTQYF. V usage is TRBV4-3 and J usage is TRBJ2-3; D perhaps matches TRBD1 (7 bases). The CDR3 loop spans 16 amino acids. CDR1 LGHNA and CDR2 YSLEER come from the germline V gene. With 4 bases removed from V and 1 base from J, the gap between germline ends came to 15 bases.

The chain couples TRBV5-4 to TRBJ1-5; 8 positions agree with TRBD1. Germline V lookup: CDR1 SGHNT, CDR2 YYREEE (reference sequence). This CDR3 spans 16 amino acids. The J segment lost 0 bases and the V segment lost 0 bases, leaving 2 bases of the junction unmatched. As DNA, the CDR3 is TGTGCCAGCAGCTTGGGGGGACAGGATAGCAATCAGCCCCAGCATTTT. It codes for CASSLGGQDSNQPQHF.

The table lists this clone with a count of one. The rearrangement links TRBV18 to TRBJ2-7; 7 bases match TRBD1. J gave up 2 bases and V 6 bases, and 7 bases lay outside the gene matches. Looked up from germline, CDR1 is KGHSH and CDR2 is LQKENI. The CDR3 is 14 amino acids. The CDR3 protein is CASSPDRQTYEQYF. In DNA form, the CDR3 reads TGTGCCAGCTCGCCGGACAGGCAAACCTACGAGCAGTACTTC.